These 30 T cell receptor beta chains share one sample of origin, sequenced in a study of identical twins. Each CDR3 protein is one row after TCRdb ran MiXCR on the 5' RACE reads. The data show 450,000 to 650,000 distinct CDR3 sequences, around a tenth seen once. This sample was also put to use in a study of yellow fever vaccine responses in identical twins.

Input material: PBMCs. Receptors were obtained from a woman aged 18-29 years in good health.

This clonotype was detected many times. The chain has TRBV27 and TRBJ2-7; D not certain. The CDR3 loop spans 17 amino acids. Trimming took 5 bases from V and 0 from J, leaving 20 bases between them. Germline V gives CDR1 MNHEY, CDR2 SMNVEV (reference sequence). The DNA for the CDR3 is TGTGCCAGCAGTCCATCAAACTGGCGCCAAGACTCCTACGAGCAGTACTTC. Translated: CASSPSNWRQDSYEQYF.

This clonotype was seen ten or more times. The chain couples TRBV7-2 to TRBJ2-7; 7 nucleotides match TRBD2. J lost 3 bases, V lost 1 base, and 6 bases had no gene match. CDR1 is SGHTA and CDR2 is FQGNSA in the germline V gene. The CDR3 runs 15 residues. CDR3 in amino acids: CASSLGSLAIYEQYF. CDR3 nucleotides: TGTGCCAGCAGCTTAGGCTCACTAGCGATCTACGAGCAGTACTTC.

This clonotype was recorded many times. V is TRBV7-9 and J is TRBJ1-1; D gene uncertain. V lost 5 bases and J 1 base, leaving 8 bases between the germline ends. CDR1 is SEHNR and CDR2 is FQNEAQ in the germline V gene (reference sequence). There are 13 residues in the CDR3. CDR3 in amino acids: CASSPPANTEAFF. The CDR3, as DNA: TGTGCCAGCAGCCCCCCTGCGAACACTGAAGCTTTCTTT. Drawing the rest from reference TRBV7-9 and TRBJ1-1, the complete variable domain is DTGVSQNPRHKITKRGQNVTFRCDPISEHNRLYWYRQTLGQGPEFLTYFQNEAQLEKSRLLSDRFSAERPKGSFSTLEIQRTEQGDSAMYLCASSPPANTEAFFGQGTRLTVV.

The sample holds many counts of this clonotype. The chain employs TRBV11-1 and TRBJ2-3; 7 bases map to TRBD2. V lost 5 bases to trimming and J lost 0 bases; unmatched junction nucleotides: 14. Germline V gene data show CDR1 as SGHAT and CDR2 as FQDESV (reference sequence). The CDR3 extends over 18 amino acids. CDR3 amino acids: CASSKRGLAVVSTDTQYF. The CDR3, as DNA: TGTGCCAGCAGCAAAAGAGGGCTAGCGGTCGTTAGCACAGATACGCAGTATTTT.

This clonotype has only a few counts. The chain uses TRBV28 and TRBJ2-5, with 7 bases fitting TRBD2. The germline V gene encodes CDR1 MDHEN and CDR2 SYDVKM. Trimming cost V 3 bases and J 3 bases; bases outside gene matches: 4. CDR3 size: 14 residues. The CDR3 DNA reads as TGTGCCAGCAGTTTGACGGGGAGGGAAGAGACCCAGTACTTC. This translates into CASSLTGREETQYF.

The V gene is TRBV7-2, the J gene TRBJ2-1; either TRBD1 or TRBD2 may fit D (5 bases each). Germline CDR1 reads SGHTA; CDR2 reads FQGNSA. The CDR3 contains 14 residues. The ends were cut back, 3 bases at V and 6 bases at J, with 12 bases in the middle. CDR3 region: CASSLGGDPNEQFF. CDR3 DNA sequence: TGTGCCAGCAGCTTGGGTGGGGACCCCAATGAGCAGTTCTTC.

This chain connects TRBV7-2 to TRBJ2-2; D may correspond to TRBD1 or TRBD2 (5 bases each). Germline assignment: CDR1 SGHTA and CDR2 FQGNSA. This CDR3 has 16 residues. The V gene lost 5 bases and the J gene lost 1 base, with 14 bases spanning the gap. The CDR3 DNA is TGTGCCAGCAGCAAACCGGGACCTTTGAACACCGGGGAGCTGTTTTTT. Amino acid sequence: CASSKPGPLNTGELFF.

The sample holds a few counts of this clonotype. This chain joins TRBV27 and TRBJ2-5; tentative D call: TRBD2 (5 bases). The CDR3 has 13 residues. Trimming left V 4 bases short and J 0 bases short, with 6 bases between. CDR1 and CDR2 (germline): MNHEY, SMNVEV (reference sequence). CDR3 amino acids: CASSWGDQETQYF. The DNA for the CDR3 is TGTGCCAGCAGTTGGGGAGACCAAGAGACCCAGTACTTC.

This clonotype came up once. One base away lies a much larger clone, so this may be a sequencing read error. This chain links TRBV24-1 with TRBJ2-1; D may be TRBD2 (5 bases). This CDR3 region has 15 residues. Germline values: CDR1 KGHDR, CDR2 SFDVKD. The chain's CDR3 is CPTPRSGRTYNEQFF. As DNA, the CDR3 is TGTCCCACCCCGCGCAGCGGACGTACCTACAATGAGCAGTTCTTC.

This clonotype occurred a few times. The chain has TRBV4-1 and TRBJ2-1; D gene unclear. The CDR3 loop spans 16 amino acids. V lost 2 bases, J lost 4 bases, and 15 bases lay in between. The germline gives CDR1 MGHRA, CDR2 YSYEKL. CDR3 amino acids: CASSQILEEGYNEQFF. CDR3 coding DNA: TGCGCCAGCAGCCAAATCCTTGAGGAAGGGTACAATGAGCAGTTCTTC.

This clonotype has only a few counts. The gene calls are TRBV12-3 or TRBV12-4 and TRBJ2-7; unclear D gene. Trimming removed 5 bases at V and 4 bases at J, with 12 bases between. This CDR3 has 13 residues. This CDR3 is CASSITSGYEQYF. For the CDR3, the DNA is TGTGCCAGCAGTATAACTTCCGGGTACGAGCAGTACTTC.

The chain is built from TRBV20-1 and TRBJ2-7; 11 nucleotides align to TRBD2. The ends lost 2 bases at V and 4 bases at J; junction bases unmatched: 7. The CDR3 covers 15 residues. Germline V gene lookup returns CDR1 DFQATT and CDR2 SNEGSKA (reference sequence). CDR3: CSARPVGLAGYEQYF. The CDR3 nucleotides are TGCAGTGCTAGACCCGTCGGACTAGCGGGTTACGAGCAGTACTTC.

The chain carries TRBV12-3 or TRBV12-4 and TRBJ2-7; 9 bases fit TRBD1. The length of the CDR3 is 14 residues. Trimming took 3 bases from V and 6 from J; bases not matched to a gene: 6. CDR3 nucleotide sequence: TGTGCCAGCAGTTTGGGACAGGGCTTTGCCGAGCAGTACTTC. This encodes CASSLGQGFAEQYF.

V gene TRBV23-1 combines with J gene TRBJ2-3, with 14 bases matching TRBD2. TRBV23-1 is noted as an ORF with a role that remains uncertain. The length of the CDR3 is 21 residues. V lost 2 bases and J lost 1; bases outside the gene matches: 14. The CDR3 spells CASSQGDSLGLAGVCTDTQYF. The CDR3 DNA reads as TGCGCCAGCAGTCAAGGGGACAGCTTGGGACTAGCGGGAGTTTGCACAGATACGCAGTATTTT.

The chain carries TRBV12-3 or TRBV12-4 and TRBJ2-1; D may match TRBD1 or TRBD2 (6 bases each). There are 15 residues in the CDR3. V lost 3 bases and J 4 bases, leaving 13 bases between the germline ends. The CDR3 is CASSFPGAPYNEQFF. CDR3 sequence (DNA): TGTGCCAGCAGTTTCCCGGGGGCCCCGTACAATGAGCAGTTCTTC.

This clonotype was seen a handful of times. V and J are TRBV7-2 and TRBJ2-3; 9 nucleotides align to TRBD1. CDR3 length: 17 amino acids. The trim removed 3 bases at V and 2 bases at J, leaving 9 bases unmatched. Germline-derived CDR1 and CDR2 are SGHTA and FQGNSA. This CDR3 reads CASSLYRDRALTDTQYF. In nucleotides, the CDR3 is TGTGCCAGCAGCTTGTACCGGGACAGGGCCCTCACAGATACGCAGTATTTT.

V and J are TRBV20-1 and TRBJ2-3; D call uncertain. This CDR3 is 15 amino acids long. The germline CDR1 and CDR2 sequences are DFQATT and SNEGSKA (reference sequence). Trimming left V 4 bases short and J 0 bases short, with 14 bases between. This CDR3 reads CSAMGPTSSTDTQYF. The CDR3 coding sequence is TGCAGTGCTATGGGTCCAACTTCTAGCACAGATACGCAGTATTTT.

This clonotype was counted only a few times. For the CDR3, the DNA is TGTGCCAGCAGCTTAGGGCTCGGGGAAGATACGCAGTATTTT. This codes for CASSLGLGEDTQYF. The gene calls are TRBV7-2 and TRBJ2-3; possibly TRBD2 for D (5 bases). The V gene's germline CDR1 is SGHTA and CDR2 FQGNSA. The CDR3 runs to 14 residues. Trimming cost V 1 base and J 5 bases, with 10 bases left between them.

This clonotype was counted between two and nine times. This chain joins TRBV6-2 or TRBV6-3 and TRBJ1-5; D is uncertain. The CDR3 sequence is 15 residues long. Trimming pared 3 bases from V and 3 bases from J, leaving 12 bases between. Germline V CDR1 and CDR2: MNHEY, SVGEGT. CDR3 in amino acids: CASSYLDVFNQPQHF. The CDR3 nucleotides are TGTGCCAGCAGTTATTTGGACGTCTTCAATCAGCCCCAGCATTTT.

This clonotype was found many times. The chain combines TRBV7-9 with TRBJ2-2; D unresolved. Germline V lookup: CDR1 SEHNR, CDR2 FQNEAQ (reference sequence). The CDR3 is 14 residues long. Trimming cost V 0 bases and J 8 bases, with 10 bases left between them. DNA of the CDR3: TGTGCCAGCAGCTTAGCGCGGAGCGTGGGGGAGCTGTTTTTT. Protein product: CASSLARSVGELFF.

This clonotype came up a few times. The CDR3 DNA is TGCGCCAGCAGCCCAGACTTAACAGATACGCAGTATTTT. Translating gives CASSPDLTDTQYF. The chain links TRBV5-1 to TRBJ2-3; D gene uncertain. V lost 4 bases and J lost 3, with 9 bases in between. CDR1 and CDR2 from the germline V gene are SGHRS and YFSETQ. The CDR3 runs to 13 residues.

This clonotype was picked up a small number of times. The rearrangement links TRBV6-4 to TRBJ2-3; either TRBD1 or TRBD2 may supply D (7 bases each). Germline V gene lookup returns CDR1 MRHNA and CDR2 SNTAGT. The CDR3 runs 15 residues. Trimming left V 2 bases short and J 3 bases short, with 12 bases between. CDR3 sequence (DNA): TGTGCCAGCAGTGACGGCCAGGGGGGGACAGATACGCAGTATTTT. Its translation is CASSDGQGGTDTQYF.

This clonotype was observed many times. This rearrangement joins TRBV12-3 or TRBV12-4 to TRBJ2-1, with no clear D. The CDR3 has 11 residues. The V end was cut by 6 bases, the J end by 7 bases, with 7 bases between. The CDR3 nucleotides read TGTGCCAGCAGCCCCCTAAATGAGCAGTTCTTC. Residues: CASSPLNEQFF.

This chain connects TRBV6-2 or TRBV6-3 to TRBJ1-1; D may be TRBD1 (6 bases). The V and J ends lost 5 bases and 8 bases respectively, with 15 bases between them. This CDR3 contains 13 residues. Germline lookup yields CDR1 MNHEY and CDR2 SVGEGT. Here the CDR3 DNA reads TGTGCCAGCAGTCACAGGGAATGGGCGGAAGCTTTCTTT. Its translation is CASSHREWAEAFF.

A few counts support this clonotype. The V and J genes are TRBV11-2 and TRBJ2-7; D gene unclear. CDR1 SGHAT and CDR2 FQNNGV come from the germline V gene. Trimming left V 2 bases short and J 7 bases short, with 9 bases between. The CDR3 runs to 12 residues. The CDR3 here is CASSLLILEQYF. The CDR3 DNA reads TGTGCCAGCAGCTTATTAATCCTAGAGCAGTACTTC.

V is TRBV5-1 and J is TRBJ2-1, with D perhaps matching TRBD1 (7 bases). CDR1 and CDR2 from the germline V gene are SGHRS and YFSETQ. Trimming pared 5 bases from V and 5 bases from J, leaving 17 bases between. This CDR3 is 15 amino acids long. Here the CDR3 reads CASSLTRGANNEQFF. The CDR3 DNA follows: TGCGCCAGCAGTTTAACCAGGGGGGCTAACAATGAGCAGTTCTTC.

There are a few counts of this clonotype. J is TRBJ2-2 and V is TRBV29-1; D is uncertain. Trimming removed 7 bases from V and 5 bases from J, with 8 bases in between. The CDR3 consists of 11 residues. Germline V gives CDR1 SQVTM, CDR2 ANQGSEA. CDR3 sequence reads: CSAWGTGELFF. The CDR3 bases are TGCAGCGCCTGGGGAACCGGGGAGCTGTTTTTT.

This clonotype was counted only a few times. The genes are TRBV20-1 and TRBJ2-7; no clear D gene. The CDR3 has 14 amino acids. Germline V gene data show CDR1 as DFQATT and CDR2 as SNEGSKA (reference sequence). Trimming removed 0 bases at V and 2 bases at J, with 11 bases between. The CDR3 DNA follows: TGCAGTGCTAGAGACGTCAGGCGTACCTACGAGCAGTACTTC. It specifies CSARDVRRTYEQYF.

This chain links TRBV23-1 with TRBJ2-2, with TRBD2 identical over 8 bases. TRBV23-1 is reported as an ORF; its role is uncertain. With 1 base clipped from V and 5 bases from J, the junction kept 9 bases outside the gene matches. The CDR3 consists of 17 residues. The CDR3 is CASSQYLAGGSTGELFF. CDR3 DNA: TGCGCCAGCAGTCAATACTTGGCGGGAGGATCTACCGGGGAGCTGTTTTTT.

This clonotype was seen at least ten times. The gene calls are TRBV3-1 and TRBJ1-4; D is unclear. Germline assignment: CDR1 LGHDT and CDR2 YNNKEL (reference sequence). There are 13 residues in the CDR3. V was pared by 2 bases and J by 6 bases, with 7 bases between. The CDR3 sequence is CASSQNVDEKLFF. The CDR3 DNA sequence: TGTGCCAGCAGCCAAAACGTGGATGAAAAACTGTTTTTT. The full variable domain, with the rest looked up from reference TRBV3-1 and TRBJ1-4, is DTAVSQTPKYLVTQMGNDKSIKCEQNLGHDTMYWYKQDSKKFLKIMFSYNNKELIINETVPNRFSPKSPDKAHLNLHINSLELGDSAVYFCASSQNVDEKLFFGSGTQLSVL.